Shown below are 11 T cell receptor beta chains from a single sample sequenced in a study of HIV-infected patients and healthy controls. MiXCR, applied by TCRdb to the 5' RACE reads, yields one record per CDR3 protein. Of around 58,000 distinct CDR3 sequences listed, 15% to 20% were seen once; the top ten hold under 1.5%. Sequencing used CD4+ T cells from blood. The receptors were gathered from a human donor in good health.

The V gene is TRBV28, the J gene TRBJ2-1, with TRBD2 matching over 9 bases. CDR3 size: 16 residues. Per the germline V gene, CDR1 is MDHEN and CDR2 is SYDVKM. V trimming: 4 bases; J trimming: 6 bases; junction bases outside the gene matches: 10. In nucleotides, the CDR3 is TGTGCCAGCAGTTCCCCCGCGGGGGGGGTCCGCAATGAGCAGTTCTTC. As protein: CASSSPAGGVRNEQFF.

This clonotype is medium-sized (0.01 to 0.1%) within its sample. The rearrangement joins TRBV12-3 or TRBV12-4 to TRBJ1-1; D unclear. V shed 6 bases and J shed 3 bases, with 8 bases lying between them. CDR3 length: 12 amino acids. The CDR3 DNA is TGTGCCAGCAGACCGTGGGACACTGAAGCTTTCTTT. Translation: CASRPWDTEAFF.

The CDR3 bases are TGTGCCAGCAGCCTAATAGCGGGCTCCTATACAGAACCTAGCACAGATACGCAGTATTTT. Amino acids: CASSLIAGSYTEPSTDTQYF. The genes are TRBV4-2 and TRBJ2-3, with 7 bases that match TRBD2. Trimming at V came to 4 bases and at J to 0 bases, leaving 19 bases not matched to a gene. The CDR3 runs to 20 residues. Germline loops: CDR1 LGHNA, CDR2 YNFKEQ.

The gene calls are TRBV7-3 and TRBJ1-1, with D uncertain. CDR3 length: 14 amino acids. The germline V gene encodes CDR1 SGHTA and CDR2 FQGTGA. V lost 0 bases, J lost 1 base, and 6 bases lay in between. The CDR3 bases are TGTGCCAGCAGCTTAACCAGCACGAACACTGAAGCTTTCTTT. As protein: CASSLTSTNTEAFF.

This clonotype was seen a few times. This sequence joins TRBV5-1 and TRBJ2-2, with D possibly TRBD1 on 6 matching bases. This CDR3 is built from 15 residues. Trimming cost V 2 bases and J 0 bases, with 8 bases left between them. The germline CDR1 and CDR2 sequences are SGHRS and YFSETQ. DNA of the CDR3: TGCGCCAGCAGCTTTGGGGGCCCGAACACCGGGGAGCTGTTTTTT. Translation gives CASSFGGPNTGELFF.

This clonotype came up a few times. The rearrangement joins TRBV7-9 to TRBJ2-3; tentative D call: TRBD2 (6 bases). Trimming stripped 4 bases from V and 4 bases from J, with 21 bases between. Germline assignment: CDR1 SEHNR and CDR2 FQNEAQ (reference sequence). This CDR3 region has 17 residues. The CDR3 spells CASSSPGDSLGADTQYF. CDR3 in DNA: TGTGCCAGCAGCTCGCCCGGGGACTCTCTCGGGGCAGATACGCAGTATTTT.

This chain connects TRBV5-4 to TRBJ2-6; D gene uncertain. CDR1 and CDR2 from the germline V gene are SGHNT and YYREEE (reference sequence). Trimming took off 1 base at V and 0 bases at J, with 5 bases between the two ends. The CDR3 extends over 15 amino acids. The CDR3 protein is CASSLLLSGANVLTF. The DNA for the CDR3 is TGTGCCAGCAGCTTGCTCCTCTCTGGGGCCAACGTCCTGACTTTC.

The chain is built from TRBV12-3 or TRBV12-4 and TRBJ2-7; D remains ambiguous. V shed 6 bases and J shed 2 bases, with 14 bases lying between them. This CDR3 contains 14 residues. The CDR3 DNA sequence: TGTGCCAGCAGCTCGGTACGCGGTACCTACGAGCAGTACTTC. Its protein is CASSSVRGTYEQYF.

This chain links TRBV7-2 with TRBJ1-5, with D tentatively TRBD1 (5 bases). Trimming left V 4 bases short and J 3 bases short, with 7 bases between. Germline values: CDR1 SGHTA, CDR2 FQGNSA. The CDR3 sequence is 13 residues long. CDR3 sequence (DNA): TGTGCCAGCAGCTCAGGGTTCAATCAGCCCCAGCATTTT. It translates to CASSSGFNQPQHF.

This clonotype showed up many times. V gene TRBV20-1 combines with J gene TRBJ1-1; unclear D gene. Germline assignment: CDR1 DFQATT and CDR2 SNEGSKA (reference sequence). Trimming pared 0 bases from V and 4 bases from J, leaving 12 bases between. CDR3 length equals 14 residues. CDR3 nucleotide sequence: TGCAGTGCTAGAGATTCACGCGGAGTCACTGAAGCTTTCTTT. Protein sequence: CSARDSRGVTEAFF.

The chain is built from TRBV25-1 and TRBJ2-7; D may correspond to TRBD1 or TRBD2 (6 bases each). The germline V gene encodes CDR1 MGHDK and CDR2 SYGVNS. CDR3 size: 14 residues. Trimming removed 6 bases at V and 10 bases at J, with 22 bases between. In DNA form, the CDR3 reads TGTGCCAGCAGCCCGATGGGGGGCGGAGGCCGACAGTACTTC. It translates to CASSPMGGGGRQYF.